Following are 21 T cell receptor beta chains from one sample sequenced in a study of blood T cells in healthy people across ages. Next came a second PCR, run for roughly 6 to 11 cycles, which used a sample-barcoded 5' primer along with a J-beta primer mix. MiXCR, run by TCRdb on the 5' RACE reads, gives a single entry per CDR3 protein. The repertoire holds 800,000 to 1,300,000 distinct CDR3 sequences, about 23% seen once, with approximately 0.71% in the top ten. The data also belong to a second study, concerning T cells of mothers and their children.

The specimen sequenced was blood. These TCRs come from a girl aged 2 to 9 in good health.

This sequence joins TRBV5-1 and TRBJ1-5, with no clear D. Trimming removed 7 bases at V and 7 bases at J, with 24 bases between. Per germline, CDR1 SGHRS and CDR2 YFSETQ. The CDR3 spans 16 residues. CDR3 nucleotides: TGCGCCAGCCAAGCGATCCTAACAGCTTTATGGCAGCCCCAGCATTTT. This translates into CASQAILTALWQPQHF.

The rearrangement links TRBV29-1 to TRBJ2-7; D is uncertain. V lost 4 bases, J lost 0 bases, and 10 bases lay in between. The CDR3 totals 13 residues. Per germline, CDR1 SQVTM and CDR2 ANQGSEA. CDR3 sequence (DNA): TGCAGCGTTGTGGCAGATGCCTCCTACGAGCAGTACTTC. This gives the protein CSVVADASYEQYF.

There are a few counts of this clonotype. The J gene is TRBJ2-1, the V gene TRBV29-1; 10 nucleotides align to TRBD1. The CDR3 totals 13 residues. Germline CDR1 SQVTM, CDR2 ANQGSEA. Trimming cost V 7 bases and J 6 bases; bases outside gene matches: 6. CDR3 in amino acids: CSAPGQGINEQFF. CDR3 coding DNA: TGCAGCGCCCCGGGACAGGGGATCAATGAGCAGTTCTTC.

This clonotype came up a few times. The chain couples TRBV7-2 to TRBJ2-6; TRBD2 matches at 10 bases. CDR1 is SGHTA and CDR2 is FQGNSA in the germline V gene. V was clipped by 2 bases and J by 2 bases; unmatched bases: 3. This CDR3 region has 17 residues. CDR3 in amino acids: CASSLRSGGAGANVLTF. CDR3 DNA sequence: TGTGCCAGCAGCTTACGCAGCGGGGGGGCTGGGGCCAACGTCCTGACTTTC.

This clonotype was picked up a small number of times. The CDR3 coding sequence is TGCAGCGTTGACACGGGATCCAGCTCCTACGAGCAGTACTTC. It is translated as CSVDTGSSSYEQYF. This sequence joins TRBV29-1 and TRBJ2-7; tentatively, D is TRBD2 (5 bases). Between the trimmed V and J ends, which lost 3 bases and 0 bases, there was a span of 12 bases. Germline-derived CDR1 and CDR2 are SQVTM and ANQGSEA. The CDR3 has 14 amino acids.

This clonotype was observed a few times. The chain uses TRBV5-1 and TRBJ2-7; D assignment may be TRBD1 or TRBD2 (6 bases each). This CDR3 has 16 residues. In germline, CDR1 is SGHRS, CDR2 YFSETQ. Trimming took off 4 bases at V and 5 bases at J, with 22 bases between the two ends. DNA for the CDR3: TGCGCCAGCAGCCTTTTCACAAGCCCGGGGGCCAACGAGCAGTACTTC. Protein: CASSLFTSPGANEQYF.

The J gene is TRBJ2-1, the V gene TRBV5-1; 7 bases align to TRBD1. The J call may be faulty, since TRBJ2-7 better matches the DNA end. Germline V gene data show CDR1 as SGHRS and CDR2 as YFSETQ. CDR3 size: 15 residues. The CDR3 nucleotides are TGCGCCAGCAGCCTTGGGACAGTCTACACCTACGAGCAGTACTTC. Translated, it gives CASSLGTVYTYEQYF.

This sequence joins TRBV28 and TRBJ1-1, with TRBD1 identical over 9 bases. J was trimmed by 10 bases and V by 6 bases; bases with no gene match: 9. The V gene's germline CDR1 is MDHEN and CDR2 SYDVKM. CDR3 length: 13 amino acids. The CDR3 is CASSPGTGLRAFF. The CDR3 DNA reads TGTGCCAGCAGCCCCGGGACAGGGTTACGAGCTTTCTTT.

The chain couples TRBV6-5 to TRBJ2-4; 8 bases align to TRBD2. Germline V gene data show CDR1 as MNHEY and CDR2 as SVGAGI. CDR3 length: 14 amino acids. Trimming at V came to 5 bases and at J to 8 bases, leaving 8 bases not matched to a gene. The CDR3: CASSPRGGGDIQYF. The CDR3 nucleotides are TGTGCCAGCAGTCCCCGGGGGGGAGGGGACATTCAGTACTTC.

This clonotype was seen a single time. This chain connects TRBV12-3 or TRBV12-4 to TRBJ2-3; 9 positions match TRBD2. The CDR3 sequence is 17 residues long. J was trimmed by 2 bases and V by 6 bases; bases with no gene match: 12. For the CDR3, the DNA is TGTGCCAGCAGACACAGCCTAGCGGGGCGGAACACAGATACGCAGTATTTT. This gives the protein CASRHSLAGRNTDTQYF.

The V gene is TRBV5-1, the J gene TRBJ1-2, with 8 bases fitting TRBD1. With V trimmed by 4 bases and J by 1 base, 6 bases remained unmatched. The CDR3 covers 15 residues. Germline V gene sequence: CDR1 SGHRS, CDR2 YFSETQ. CDR3: CASSPGTGFNYGYTF. CDR3 DNA sequence: TGCGCCAGCAGCCCAGGGACAGGATTTAACTATGGCTACACCTTC.

The V gene is TRBV12-3 or TRBV12-4, the J gene TRBJ1-2; no definite D call. Trimming removed 5 bases from V and 0 bases from J, with 16 bases in between. The CDR3 totals 16 residues. This chain's CDR3 is CASSPLPAPTNYGYTF. CDR3 sequence (DNA): TGTGCCAGCAGTCCCCTACCGGCCCCGACTAACTATGGCTACACCTTC.

J is TRBJ2-5 and V is TRBV6-5; TRBD1 might be the D (6 bases). The CDR3 is 15 amino acids. Trimming removed 1 base from V and 5 bases from J, with 14 bases in between. Germline assignment: CDR1 MNHEY and CDR2 SVGAGI. Written as DNA, the CDR3 is TGTGCCAGCAGTTACTATGGACAGCAGGGGGAGACCCAGTACTTC. Protein product: CASSYYGQQGETQYF.

V gene TRBV27 combines with J gene TRBJ1-2; possible D gene TRBD1, 5 bases. Trimming removed 6 bases from V and 0 bases from J, with 14 bases in between. Germline V gives CDR1 MNHEY, CDR2 SMNVEV (reference sequence). The CDR3 is made up of 15 amino acids. The CDR3 is CASSLGVQANYGYTF. CDR3 sequence (DNA): TGTGCCAGCAGCCTAGGGGTACAGGCTAACTATGGCTACACCTTC.

This clonotype was seen many times. The V gene is TRBV29-1, the J gene TRBJ1-1; D perhaps matches TRBD1 (6 bases). Deletions cut 2 bases from V and 3 bases from J, with 13 bases between. CDR3 size: 14 residues. Germline V gene sequence: CDR1 SQVTM, CDR2 ANQGSEA. The CDR3 sequence: CSVERGMGHTEAFF. The CDR3 DNA follows: TGCAGCGTTGAAAGGGGGATGGGGCACACTGAAGCTTTCTTT.

V gene TRBV6-6 combines with J gene TRBJ1-1; D uncertain. CDR1 MNHNY and CDR2 SVGAGI come from the germline V gene (reference sequence). Deletions cut 7 bases from V and 3 bases from J, with 12 bases between. The length of the CDR3 is 13 residues. The CDR3 spells CASISLGHTEAFF. In nucleotides, the CDR3 is TGTGCCAGCATCTCCTTAGGACACACTGAAGCTTTCTTT.

In its sample, this clonotype was seen a few times. The V call is TRBV6-5, the J call TRBJ2-4; TRBD1 matches 12 bases. CDR1 is MNHEY and CDR2 is SVGAGI in the germline V gene. V trimming: 4 bases; J trimming: 0 bases; junction bases outside the gene matches: 16. The CDR3 sequence is 21 residues long. CDR3 DNA: TGTGCCAGCAGTTGCGCTTTGACGGGACAGGGGGCAGCGGTAGCCAAAAACATTCAGTACTTC. Translated, it gives CASSCALTGQGAAVAKNIQYF.

This sequence joins TRBV9 and TRBJ2-1; D uncertain. The germline gives CDR1 SGDLS, CDR2 YYNGEE. The length of the CDR3 is 16 residues. With 4 bases removed from V and 4 bases from J, the gap between germline ends came to 18 bases. CDR3 coding DNA: TGTGCCAGCAGCACGAACCCTCTTTTGGAATACAATGAGCAGTTCTTC. Translating gives CASSTNPLLEYNEQFF.

CDR3 amino acids: CASSFGLAGEEGETQYF. CDR3 DNA: TGTGCCAGCAGCTTCGGGCTAGCGGGAGAGGAGGGAGAGACCCAGTACTTC. The gene calls are TRBV7-8 and TRBJ2-5, with 10 bases identical to TRBD2. Germline lookup yields CDR1 SGHVS and CDR2 FQNEAQ. This CDR3 region has 17 residues. Trimming at V came to 3 bases and at J to 4 bases, leaving 11 bases not matched to a gene.

The chain links TRBV11-2 to TRBJ2-3; TRBD1 agrees at 10 bases. The trim removed 2 bases at V and 4 bases at J, leaving 9 bases unmatched. The CDR3 runs to 17 residues. The V gene's germline CDR1 is SGHAT and CDR2 FQNNGV. CDR3 nucleotides: TGTGCCAGCAGCTTACGGGCGTCGGGACAGGGGTCAGATACGCAGTATTTT. It translates to CASSLRASGQGSDTQYF.

This chain joins TRBV2 and TRBJ1-1; tentative D call: TRBD1 (5 bases). The germline V gene encodes CDR1 SNHLY and CDR2 FYNNEI. The CDR3 is 16 residues long. V lost 7 bases to trimming and J lost 0 bases, with 18 bases between them. The CDR3 DNA reads TGTGCCAGCAAGCCTCCGGGGGTTGGTGTGAACACTGAAGCTTTCTTT. Protein sequence: CASKPPGVGVNTEAFF.